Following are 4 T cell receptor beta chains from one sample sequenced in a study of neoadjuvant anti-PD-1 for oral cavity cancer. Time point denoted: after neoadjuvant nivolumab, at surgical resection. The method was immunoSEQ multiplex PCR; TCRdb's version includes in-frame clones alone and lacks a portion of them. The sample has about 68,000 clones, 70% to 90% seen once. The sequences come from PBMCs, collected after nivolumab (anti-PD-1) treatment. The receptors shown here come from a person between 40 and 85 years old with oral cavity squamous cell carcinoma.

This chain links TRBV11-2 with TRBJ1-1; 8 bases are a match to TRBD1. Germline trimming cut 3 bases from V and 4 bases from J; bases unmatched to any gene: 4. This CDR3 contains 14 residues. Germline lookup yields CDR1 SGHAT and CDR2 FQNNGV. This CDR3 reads CASSLTGTGTEAFF. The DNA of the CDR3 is TGTGCCAGCAGCTTGACCGGGACAGGCACTGAAGCTTTCTTT.

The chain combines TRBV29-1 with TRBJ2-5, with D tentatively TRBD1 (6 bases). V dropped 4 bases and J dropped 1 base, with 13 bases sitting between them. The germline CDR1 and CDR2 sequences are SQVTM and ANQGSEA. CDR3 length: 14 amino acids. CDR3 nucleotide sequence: TGCAGCGTTGTGGGACATCCACCCCAAGAGACCCAGTACTTC. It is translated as CSVVGHPPQETQYF.

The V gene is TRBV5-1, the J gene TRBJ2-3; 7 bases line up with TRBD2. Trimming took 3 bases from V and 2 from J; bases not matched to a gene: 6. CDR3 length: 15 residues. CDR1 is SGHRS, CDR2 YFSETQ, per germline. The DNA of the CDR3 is TGCGCCAGCAGCTCGCTTGGGGGGGACACAGATACGCAGTATTTT. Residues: CASSSLGGDTDTQYF.

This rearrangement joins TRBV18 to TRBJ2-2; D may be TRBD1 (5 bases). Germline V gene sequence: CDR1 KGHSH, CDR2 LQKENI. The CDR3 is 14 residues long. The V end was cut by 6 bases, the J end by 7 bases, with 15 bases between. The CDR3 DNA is TGTGCCAGCTCGCGATCCCAGGGATTCGGGGAGCTGTTTTTT. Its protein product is CASSRSQGFGELFF.